This TCR beta chain came from a study of T cells after yellow fever vaccination. The study's findings and limits: The study noted that FACS-sorted repertoires could contain abundant clonotypes contaminating from the bulk population. The booster saw the reappearance of most primary-vaccination clones (around 95% CD4, roughly 87% CD8). It was a weaker secondary response, yet one that peaked faster, at day 5 versus 15.

A universal primer site and UMIs were added as TCR cDNA was made by 5'RACE template switching. From the 5' RACE reads, TCRdb called clonotypes with MiXCR, one entry per CDR3 protein. The sample holds about 220,000 distinct CDR3 sequences, less than 3.5% seen once. The CDR3 extends over 14 amino acids. V was cut by 5 bases and J by 8 bases, with 15 bases left in between. This clonotype was seen many times. No antigen is known for it. The rearrangement links TRBV12-3 or TRBV12-4 to TRBJ1-4; D possibly corresponds to TRBD1 (6 bases). The TCR originated in a man between 18 and 35 years old who received the YFV17D yellow fever vaccine. The material was CD4+ T cells sorted from PBMCs, obtained 10 days after the yellow fever booster vaccination. CDR3 residues: CASSPQQGAEKLFF. CDR3 in DNA: TGTGCCAGCAGTCCACAACAGGGAGCGGAAAAACTGTTTTTT.